Presented here are 13 T cell receptor beta chains from one specimen sequenced in a study of early T cells in non-severe SARS-CoV-2 infection. MiXCR, applied by TCRdb to the 5' RACE reads, yields one record per CDR3 protein. The sample lists tens of thousands of distinct CDR3 sequences; approximately 12% were seen once. Sequencing used whole blood. The receptors here all came from an adult who was a healthcare worker with PCR-confirmed SARS-CoV-2 infection or an uninfected control (not recorded which).

This clonotype was seen repeatedly, ten times or more. The rearrangement joins TRBV6-6 to TRBJ1-1; the match to TRBD1 covers 8 bases. The germline V gene encodes CDR1 MNHNY and CDR2 SVGAGI (reference sequence). The CDR3 contains 13 residues. The ends lost 7 bases at V and 5 bases at J; junction bases unmatched: 6. CDR3 amino acids: CASTEDRVTEAFF. The CDR3 region has the DNA TGTGCCAGCACCGAGGACAGGGTGACTGAAGCTTTCTTT.

The rearrangement links TRBV28 to TRBJ2-5; 11 bases map to TRBD1. This CDR3 spans 14 amino acids. In germline, CDR1 is MDHEN, CDR2 SYDVKM. Trimming took 2 bases from V and 7 from J; bases not matched to a gene: 3. The CDR3 coding sequence is TGTGCCAGCAGTTTACCGGGACAGGGGGGGACCCAGTACTTC. Residues: CASSLPGQGGTQYF.

The sample holds many counts of this clonotype. The gene calls are TRBV20-1 and TRBJ2-1; D uncertain. The V and J ends lost 6 bases and 6 bases respectively, with 18 bases between them. Per germline, CDR1 DFQATT and CDR2 SNEGSKA (reference sequence). CDR3 length: 14 amino acids. The CDR3 protein is CSAQIRLGLNEQFF. DNA of the CDR3: TGCAGTGCCCAAATCCGGCTAGGCCTCAATGAGCAGTTCTTC.

This clonotype came up a few times. The rearrangement uses TRBV9 and TRBJ2-3; possible D gene TRBD2, 6 bases. Trimming cost V 0 bases and J 4 bases, with 15 bases left between them. CDR3 length equals 16 residues. Germline CDR1 is SGDLS and CDR2 is YYNGEE. CDR3 sequence reads: CASSVVGLASADTQYF. In DNA form, the CDR3 reads TGTGCCAGCAGCGTAGTTGGGCTAGCGAGTGCAGATACGCAGTATTTT. The variable domain in full, with the rest retrieved from reference TRBV9 and TRBJ2-3, is DSGVTQTPKHLITATGQRVTLRCSPRSGDLSVYWYQQSLDQGLQFLIQYYNGEERAKGNILERFSAQQFPDLHSELNLSSLELGDSALYFCASSVVGLASADTQYFGPGTRLTVL.

The gene calls are TRBV24-1 and TRBJ2-5; TRBD1 matches 9 bases. There are 15 residues in the CDR3. From germline, CDR1 is KGHDR and CDR2 SFDVKD. Trimming cost V 4 bases and J 7 bases; bases outside gene matches: 9. CDR3 nucleotides: TGTGCCACCAGTGACGACAGGGGGATATCTCGGACCCAGTACTTC. This sequence encodes CATSDDRGISRTQYF.

V gene TRBV9 combines with J gene TRBJ2-2; the D gene is possibly TRBD1 (5 bases). Germline V gene sequence: CDR1 SGDLS, CDR2 YYNGEE. CDR3 length: 14 residues. Trimming removed 3 bases from V and 2 bases from J, with 8 bases in between. Written as DNA, the CDR3 is TGTGCCAGCAGCGCGAGGACAAACACCGGGGAGCTGTTTTTT. Its translation is CASSARTNTGELFF.

In its sample, this clonotype was seen many times. CDR3 coding DNA: TGCGCCAGCAGCTTGGCGGACCCCTCAAGAGATACGCAGTATTTT. This sequence encodes CASSLADPSRDTQYF. This sequence joins TRBV5-1 and TRBJ2-3; D ambiguous. Germline assignment: CDR1 SGHRS and CDR2 YFSETQ. The germline V and J ends were trimmed by 0 bases and 5 bases, with 13 bases remaining between them. CDR3 length: 15 residues.

This clonotype came up a few times. The chain links TRBV3-1 to TRBJ2-7; 7 positions agree with TRBD1. Germline V gene lookup returns CDR1 LGHDT and CDR2 YNNKEL (reference sequence). J lost 5 bases, V lost 3 bases, and 7 bases had no gene match. The CDR3 covers 14 residues. The CDR3 nucleotides read TGTGCCAGCAGCCAGGGCTACAGGGGCCACGAGCAGTACTTC. Its protein product is CASSQGYRGHEQYF.

This clonotype was detected many times. CDR3 nucleotide sequence: TGTGCCAGCAGTTCCCAAGGAGGGGGTTCCTACGAGCAGTACTTC. It is translated as CASSSQGGGSYEQYF. V and J are TRBV28 and TRBJ2-7; D may be TRBD1 or TRBD2 (6 bases each). The length of the CDR3 is 15 residues. Per the germline V gene, CDR1 is MDHEN and CDR2 is SYDVKM. Trimming removed 4 bases from V and 1 base from J, with 14 bases in between.

The table lists this clonotype with many counts. An end of the junction differs from the germline gene, which may be a read error. The chain is built from TRBV28 and TRBJ1-1, with D tentatively TRBD1 (6 bases). Germline assignment: CDR1 MDHEN and CDR2 SYDVKM. CDR3 size: 11 residues. Written as DNA, the CDR3 is TGTGCCAGCAGTCCACCGGGACAAAGAGGCTTT. This encodes CASSPPGQRGF.

This clonotype came up many times. The chain combines TRBV12-3 or TRBV12-4 with TRBJ2-1; 11 bases fit TRBD2. V was clipped by 7 bases and J by 2 bases; unmatched bases: 13. The CDR3 length is 18 residues. In nucleotides, the CDR3 is TGTGCCAGCACCCCGGGACTAGCGGCCCCGAGCACCTACAATGAGCAGTTCTTC. Its protein is CASTPGLAAPSTYNEQFF.

V and J are TRBV7-8 and TRBJ1-1, with 7 bases lining up with TRBD1. After removal of 0 bases from V and 1 base from J, the junction contained 5 bases not matched to a gene. Germline values: CDR1 SGHVS, CDR2 FQNEAQ. The CDR3 has 16 residues. CDR3 protein: CASSLARQGKNTEAFF. CDR3 bases: TGTGCCAGCAGCTTAGCACGACAGGGAAAGAACACTGAAGCTTTCTTT.

The rearrangement links TRBV11-2 to TRBJ2-7; no clear D. The CDR3 contains 12 residues. V was trimmed by 0 bases and J by 7 bases, leaving 7 bases between them. The germline gives CDR1 SGHAT, CDR2 FQNNGV. This CDR3 reads CASSLDMEEQYF. CDR3 sequence (DNA): TGTGCCAGCAGCTTAGATATGGAGGAGCAGTACTTC.